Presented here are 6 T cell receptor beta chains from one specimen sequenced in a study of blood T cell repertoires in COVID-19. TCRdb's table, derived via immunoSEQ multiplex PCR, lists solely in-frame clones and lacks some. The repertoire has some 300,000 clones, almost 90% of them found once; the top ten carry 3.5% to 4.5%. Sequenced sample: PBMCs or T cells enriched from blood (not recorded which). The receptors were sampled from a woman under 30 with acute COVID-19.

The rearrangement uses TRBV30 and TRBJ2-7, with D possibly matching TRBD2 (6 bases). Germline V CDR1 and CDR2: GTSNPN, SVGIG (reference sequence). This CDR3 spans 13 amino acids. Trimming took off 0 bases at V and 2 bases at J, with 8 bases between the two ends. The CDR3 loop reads CAWSVGGAYEQYF. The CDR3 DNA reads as TGTGCCTGGAGTGTAGGCGGGGCCTACGAGCAGTACTTC.

This chain's CDR3 is CASSKTVVHSPLHF. DNA for the CDR3: TGTGCCAGTAGCAAGACAGTGGTCCATTCACCCCTCCACTTT. The chain links TRBV19 to TRBJ1-6, with D possibly TRBD1 on 5 matching bases. Trimming shortened V by 6 bases and J by 8 bases, and 14 bases separated the two germline ends. There are 14 residues in the CDR3. Germline V lookup: CDR1 LNHDA, CDR2 SQIVND (reference sequence).

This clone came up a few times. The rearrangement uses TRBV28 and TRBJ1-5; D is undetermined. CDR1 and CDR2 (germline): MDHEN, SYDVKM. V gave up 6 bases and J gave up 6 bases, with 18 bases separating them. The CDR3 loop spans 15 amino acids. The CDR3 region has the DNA TGTGCCAGCAGAGAGACGGACTTGAATGCTCAGCCCCAGCATTTT. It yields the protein CASRETDLNAQPQHF.

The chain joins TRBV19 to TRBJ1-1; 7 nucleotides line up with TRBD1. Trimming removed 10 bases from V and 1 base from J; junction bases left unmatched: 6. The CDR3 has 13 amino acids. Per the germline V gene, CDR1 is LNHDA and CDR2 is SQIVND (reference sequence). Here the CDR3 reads CATRQGTNTEAFF. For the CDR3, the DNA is TGTGCCACTCGACAGGGAACGAACACTGAAGCTTTCTTT.

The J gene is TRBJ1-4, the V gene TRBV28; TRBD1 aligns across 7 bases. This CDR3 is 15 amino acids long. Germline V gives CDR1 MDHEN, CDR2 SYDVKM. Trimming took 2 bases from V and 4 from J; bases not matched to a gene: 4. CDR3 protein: CASSLEGAGNEKLFF. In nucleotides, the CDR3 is TGTGCCAGCAGTTTAGAGGGGGCAGGTAATGAAAAACTGTTTTTT.

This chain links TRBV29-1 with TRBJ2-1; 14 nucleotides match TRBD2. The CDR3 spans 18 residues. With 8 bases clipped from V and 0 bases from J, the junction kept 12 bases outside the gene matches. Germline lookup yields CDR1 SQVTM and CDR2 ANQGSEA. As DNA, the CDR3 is TGCAGCTCTTTATCAGGACTAGCGGGAGGTTCCTCCTACAATGAGCAGTTCTTC. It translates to CSSLSGLAGGSSYNEQFF.